This T cell receptor (beta chain) was sequenced for a study of blood T cell repertoires in COVID-19. Produced via immunoSEQ multiplex PCR; TCRdb's table is partial and in-frame only. The data show under 250,000 clones, with approximately 84% seen just once and under 5% held by the top ten. Germline V gives CDR1 SNHLY, CDR2 FYNNEI. The CDR3 spans 15 residues. The trim removed 8 bases at V and 10 bases at J, leaving 9 bases unmatched. V gene TRBV2 combines with J gene TRBJ2-1, with 15 bases matching TRBD2. The clonotype comes from a man between 50 and 59 years old with active or convalescent COVID-19. Sequences were obtained from peripheral blood. CDR3 nucleotide sequence: TGTGCCAGCCACTCGGGACTAGCGGGGGGTGGGGAGCAGTTCTTC. It encodes CASHSGLAGGGEQFF.